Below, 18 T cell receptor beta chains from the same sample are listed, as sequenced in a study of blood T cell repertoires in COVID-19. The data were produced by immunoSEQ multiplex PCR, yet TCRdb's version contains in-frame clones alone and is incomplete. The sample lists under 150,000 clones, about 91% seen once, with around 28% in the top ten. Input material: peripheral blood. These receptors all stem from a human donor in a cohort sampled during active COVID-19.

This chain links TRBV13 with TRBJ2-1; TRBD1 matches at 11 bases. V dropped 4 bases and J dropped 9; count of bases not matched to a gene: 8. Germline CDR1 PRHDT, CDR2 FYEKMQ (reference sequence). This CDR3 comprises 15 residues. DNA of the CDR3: TGTGCCAGCAGCTCGGAGGACAGGGGGCGGGCTGAGCAGTTCTTC. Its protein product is CASSSEDRGRAEQFF. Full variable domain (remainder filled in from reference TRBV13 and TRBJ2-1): AAGVIQSPRHLIKEKRETATLKCYPIPRHDTVYWYQQGPGQDPQFLISFYEKMQSDKGSIPDRFSAQQFSDYHSELNMSSLELGDSALYFCASSSEDRGRAEQFFGPGTRLTVL.

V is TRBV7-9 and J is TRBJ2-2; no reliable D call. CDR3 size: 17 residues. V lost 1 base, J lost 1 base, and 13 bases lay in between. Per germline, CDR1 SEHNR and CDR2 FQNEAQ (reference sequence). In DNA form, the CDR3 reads TGTGCCAGCAGCTTAGTCCTGTATACAGAGAACACCGGGGAGCTGTTTTTT. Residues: CASSLVLYTENTGELFF.

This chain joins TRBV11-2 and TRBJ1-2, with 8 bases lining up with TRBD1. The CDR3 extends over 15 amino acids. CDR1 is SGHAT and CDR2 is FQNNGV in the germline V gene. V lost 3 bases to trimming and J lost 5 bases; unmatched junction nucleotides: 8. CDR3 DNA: TGTGCCAGCAGCTTGTCAGGGGGCGGTAGTTATGGCTACACCTTC. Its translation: CASSLSGGGSYGYTF. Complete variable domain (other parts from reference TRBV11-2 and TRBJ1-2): EAGVAQSPRYKIIEKRQSVAFWCNPISGHATLYWYQQILGQGPKLLIQFQNNGVVDDSQLPKDRFSAERLKGVDSTLKIQPAKLEDSAVYLCASSLSGGGSYGYTFGSGTRLTVV.

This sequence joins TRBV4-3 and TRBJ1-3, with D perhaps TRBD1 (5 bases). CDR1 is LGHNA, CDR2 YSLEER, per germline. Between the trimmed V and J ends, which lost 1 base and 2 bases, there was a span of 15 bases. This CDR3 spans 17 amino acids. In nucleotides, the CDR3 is TGCGCCAGCAGCCAAGCCCCCGGGGGAGGGACTGGAAACACCATATATTTT. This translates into CASSQAPGGGTGNTIYF.

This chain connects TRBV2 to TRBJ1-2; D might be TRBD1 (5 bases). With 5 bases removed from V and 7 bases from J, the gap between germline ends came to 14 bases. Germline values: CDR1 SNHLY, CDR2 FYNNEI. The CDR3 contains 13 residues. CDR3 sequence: CASSFFPGIGYTF. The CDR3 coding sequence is TGTGCCAGCAGTTTTTTCCCAGGGATTGGCTACACCTTC.

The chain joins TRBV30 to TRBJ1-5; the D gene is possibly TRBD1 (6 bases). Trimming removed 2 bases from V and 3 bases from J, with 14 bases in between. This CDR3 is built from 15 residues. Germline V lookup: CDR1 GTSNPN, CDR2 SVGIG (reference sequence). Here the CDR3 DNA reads TGTGCCTGGAGTACAGGGTCATCTATCAATCAGCCCCAGCATTTT. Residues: CAWSTGSSINQPQHF.

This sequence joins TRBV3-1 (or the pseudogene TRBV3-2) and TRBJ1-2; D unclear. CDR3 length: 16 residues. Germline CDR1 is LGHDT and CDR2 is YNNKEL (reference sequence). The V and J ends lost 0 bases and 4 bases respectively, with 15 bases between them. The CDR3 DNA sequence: TGTGCCAGCAGCCAAGATCTGACGGAACGGGGCTATGGCTACACCTTC. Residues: CASSQDLTERGYGYTF.

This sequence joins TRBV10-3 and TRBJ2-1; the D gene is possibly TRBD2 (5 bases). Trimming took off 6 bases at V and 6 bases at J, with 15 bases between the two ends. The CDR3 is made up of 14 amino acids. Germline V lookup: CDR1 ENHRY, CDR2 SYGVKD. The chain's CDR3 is CAISPFGLANEQFF. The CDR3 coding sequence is TGTGCCATCAGCCCCTTTGGACTCGCCAATGAGCAGTTCTTC.

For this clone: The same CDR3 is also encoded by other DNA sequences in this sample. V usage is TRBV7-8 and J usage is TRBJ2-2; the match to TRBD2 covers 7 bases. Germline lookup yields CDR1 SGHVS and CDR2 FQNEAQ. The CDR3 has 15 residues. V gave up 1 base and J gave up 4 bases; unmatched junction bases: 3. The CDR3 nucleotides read TGTGCCAGCAGCTTAGGAGGGAGGGGCACCGGGGAGCTGTTTTTT. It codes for CASSLGGRGTGELFF.

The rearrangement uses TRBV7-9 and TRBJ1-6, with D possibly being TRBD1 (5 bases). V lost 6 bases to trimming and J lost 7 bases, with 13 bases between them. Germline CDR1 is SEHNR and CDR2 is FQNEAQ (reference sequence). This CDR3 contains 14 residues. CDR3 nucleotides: TGTGCCAGCAGTGACAGCTCTGGGAATTCACCCCTCCACTTT. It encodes CASSDSSGNSPLHF.

The CDR3 reads CASSSRGLYTEAFF. The DNA for the CDR3 is TGTGCCAGCAGTAGCAGGGGGCTGTACACTGAAGCTTTCTTT. The chain links TRBV27 to TRBJ1-1; the match to TRBD1 covers 8 bases. From germline, CDR1 is MNHEY and CDR2 SMNVEV (reference sequence). Unmatched junction bases numbered 5, after V lost 5 bases and J lost 3 bases. The CDR3 loop spans 14 amino acids.

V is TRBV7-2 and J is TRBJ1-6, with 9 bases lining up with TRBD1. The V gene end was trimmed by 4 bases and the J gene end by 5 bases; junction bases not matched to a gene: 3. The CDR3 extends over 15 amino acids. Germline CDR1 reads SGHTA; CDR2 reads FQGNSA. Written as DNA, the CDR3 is TGTGCCAGCAGCTACCGGACAGGGGATAATTCACCCCTCCACTTT. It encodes CASSYRTGDNSPLHF.

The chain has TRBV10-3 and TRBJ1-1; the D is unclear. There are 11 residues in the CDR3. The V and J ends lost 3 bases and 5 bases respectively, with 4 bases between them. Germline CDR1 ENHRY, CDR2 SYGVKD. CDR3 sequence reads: CAISDRTEAFF. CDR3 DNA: TGTGCCATCAGTGATCGGACTGAAGCTTTCTTT.

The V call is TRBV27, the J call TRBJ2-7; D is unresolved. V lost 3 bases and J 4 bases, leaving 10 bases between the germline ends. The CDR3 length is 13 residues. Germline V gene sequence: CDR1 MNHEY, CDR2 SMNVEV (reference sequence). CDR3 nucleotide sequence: TGTGCCAGCAGTTTGGGCTACCCGTACGAGCAGTACTTC. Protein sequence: CASSLGYPYEQYF.

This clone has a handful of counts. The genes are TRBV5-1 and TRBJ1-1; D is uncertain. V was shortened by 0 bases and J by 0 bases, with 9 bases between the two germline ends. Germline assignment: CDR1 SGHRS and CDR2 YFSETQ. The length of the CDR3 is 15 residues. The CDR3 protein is CASSLVGIMNTEAFF. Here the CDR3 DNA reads TGCGCCAGCAGCTTGGTTGGCATTATGAACACTGAAGCTTTCTTT.

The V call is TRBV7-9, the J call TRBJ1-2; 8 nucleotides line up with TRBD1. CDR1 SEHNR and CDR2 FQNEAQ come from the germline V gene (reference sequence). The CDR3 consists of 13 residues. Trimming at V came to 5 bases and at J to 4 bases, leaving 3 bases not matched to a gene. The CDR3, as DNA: TGTGCCAGCAGCCTGGGACAGGTCTATGGCTACACCTTC. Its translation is CASSLGQVYGYTF.

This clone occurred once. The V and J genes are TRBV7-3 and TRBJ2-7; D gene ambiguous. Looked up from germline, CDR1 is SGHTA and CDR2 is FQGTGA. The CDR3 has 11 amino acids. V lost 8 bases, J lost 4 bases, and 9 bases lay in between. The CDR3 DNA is TGTGCCAGCCCCACAGAGTACGAGCAGTACTTC. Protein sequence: CASPTEYEQYF.

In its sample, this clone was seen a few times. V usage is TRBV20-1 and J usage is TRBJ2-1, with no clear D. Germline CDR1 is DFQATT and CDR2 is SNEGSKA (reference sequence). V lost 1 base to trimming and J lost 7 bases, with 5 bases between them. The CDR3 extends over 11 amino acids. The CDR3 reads CSARVRNEQFF. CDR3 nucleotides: TGCAGTGCTAGAGTGCGGAATGAGCAGTTCTTC.